What follows are 17 T cell receptor beta chains derived from one specimen sequenced in a study of T cell responses to AZD1222 COVID-19 vaccine. TCRdb's table, derived via immunoSEQ multiplex PCR, lists solely in-frame clones and lacks some. This table has under 140,000 clones, roughly 90% appearing once. Sequences were derived from peripheral blood, sampled on day 0 of AZD1222 vaccination. The receptors stem from an adult in good health.

V is TRBV11-2 and J is TRBJ2-3; TRBD2 might be the D (6 bases). V gave up 3 bases and J gave up 10 bases, with 14 bases separating them. The germline V gene has CDR1 SGHAT and CDR2 FQNNGV. This CDR3 region has 13 residues. Here the CDR3 reads CASSLPGGGAQYF. In DNA form, the CDR3 reads TGTGCCAGCAGCTTGCCAGGCGGCGGGGCGCAGTATTTT.

This chain connects TRBV28 to TRBJ1-6; D is unclear. Deletions cut 4 bases from V and 6 bases from J, with 13 bases between. Germline assignment: CDR1 MDHEN and CDR2 SYDVKM. CDR3 length: 15 amino acids. CDR3 sequence: CASSSKRLVNSPLHF. CDR3 nucleotide sequence: TGTGCCAGCAGTTCCAAAAGACTGGTTAATTCACCCCTCCACTTT. Supplemented by reference TRBV28 and TRBJ1-6, the full variable domain reads DVKVTQSSRYLVKRTGEKVFLECVQDMDHENMFWYRQDPGLGLRLIYFSYDVKMKEKGDIPEGYSVSREKKERFSLILESASTNQTSMYLCASSSKRLVNSPLHFGNGTRLTVT.

The rearrangement links TRBV27 to TRBJ1-1; D might be TRBD1 (5 bases). The germline V gene has CDR1 MNHEY and CDR2 SMNVEV (reference sequence). The germline V and J ends were trimmed by 7 bases and 7 bases, with 10 bases remaining between them. This CDR3 has 11 amino acids. The CDR3 DNA reads TGTGCCAGCAATCGGGGGAGTGAAGCTTTCTTT. Its protein is CASNRGSEAFF.

The CDR3 protein is CASSLVPSYGYTF. The CDR3 nucleotides read TGTGCCAGCAGTTTAGTACCCTCCTATGGCTACACCTTC. The chain uses TRBV27 and TRBJ1-2; D gene uncertain. Germline CDR1 reads MNHEY; CDR2 reads SMNVEV (reference sequence). Trimming removed 2 bases at V and 4 bases at J, with 8 bases between. CDR3 length: 13 residues.

The chain is built from TRBV28 and TRBJ1-2, with a possible D match to TRBD1 (5 bases). The CDR3 is made up of 12 amino acids. CDR1 is MDHEN and CDR2 is SYDVKM in the germline V gene. Trimming left V 8 bases short and J 5 bases short, with 12 bases between. This CDR3 reads CASATGAYGYTF. The CDR3 DNA is TGTGCCAGCGCGACTGGGGCGTATGGCTACACCTTC.

J is TRBJ1-4 and V is TRBV16; 8 nucleotides agree with TRBD1. V was pared by 6 bases and J by 8 bases, with 8 bases of the junction left unmatched. The CDR3 covers 14 residues. Per the germline V gene, CDR1 is KGHSY and CDR2 is FQNENV. The CDR3 protein is CASRPSRQGEKLFF. The CDR3 DNA reads as TGTGCCAGCAGACCCTCTAGACAGGGGGAAAAACTGTTTTTT.

CDR3 coding DNA: TGTGCCAGCAGCTCGCGAGGGGGACAAGCCACCGGGGAGCTGTTTTTT. Protein product: CASSSRGGQATGELFF. The gene calls are TRBV11-2 and TRBJ2-2, with a weak D call TRBD1 (6 bases). This CDR3 comprises 16 residues. V lost 4 bases to trimming and J lost 4 bases, with 16 bases between them. CDR1 and CDR2 from the germline V gene are SGHAT and FQNNGV. The whole variable domain, filled in from reference TRBV11-2 and TRBJ2-2, reads EAGVAQSPRYKIIEKRQSVAFWCNPISGHATLYWYQQILGQGPKLLIQFQNNGVVDDSQLPKDRFSAERLKGVDSTLKIQPAKLEDSAVYLCASSSRGGQATGELFFGEGSRLTVL.

The chain couples TRBV6-1 to TRBJ2-7, with D maybe TRBD2 (6 bases). Trimming pared 2 bases from V and 6 bases from J, leaving 14 bases between. Germline loops: CDR1 MNHNS, CDR2 SASEGT. CDR3 length equals 14 residues. The CDR3 DNA is TGTGCCAGCAGTGAAAGAGTAACGCGGGGCGAGCAGTACTTC. Its protein product is CASSERVTRGEQYF.

The chain is built from TRBV30 and TRBJ1-6, with 8 bases matching TRBD1. Unmatched junction bases numbered 18, after V lost 7 bases and J lost 7 bases. Germline V gives CDR1 GTSNPN, CDR2 SVGIG (reference sequence). CDR3 length equals 17 residues. The CDR3 protein is CALTREARGLGNSPLHF. The CDR3 nucleotides read TGTGCCTTAACGCGAGAGGCCAGGGGGCTAGGAAATTCACCCCTCCACTTT.

The chain joins TRBV5-1 to TRBJ1-4; 7 positions agree with TRBD1. This CDR3 is 16 amino acids long. CDR1 and CDR2 from the germline V gene are SGHRS and YFSETQ. J gave up 2 bases and V 4 bases, and 8 bases lay outside the gene matches. The CDR3 spells CASSAGTAFTNEKLFF. In nucleotides, the CDR3 is TGCGCCAGCAGCGCAGGGACAGCCTTTACTAATGAAAAACTGTTTTTT. Looking up the rest from reference TRBV5-1 and TRBJ1-4 gives the full variable domain: KAGVTQTPRYLIKTRGQQVTLSCSPISGHRSVSWYQQTPGQGLQFLFEYFSETQRNKGNFPGRFSGRQFSNSRSEMNVSTLELGDSALYLCASSAGTAFTNEKLFFGSGTQLSVL.

This sequence joins TRBV4-1 and TRBJ2-1, with 7 bases that match TRBD2. V shed 3 bases, J shed 0 bases, and the junction held 8 bases outside the gene matches. Germline V gene data show CDR1 as MGHRA and CDR2 as YSYEKL. The CDR3 sequence is 17 residues long. The CDR3 nucleotides read TGCGCCAGCAGCCAGGGTCTGGGGGGGAGCTCCTACAATGAGCAGTTCTTC. The encoded protein is CASSQGLGGSSYNEQFF.

This sequence joins TRBV7-9 and TRBJ1-2, with TRBD1 as a possible D gene (5 bases). This CDR3 region has 14 residues. Trimming took 4 bases from V and 13 from J, leaving 22 bases between them. Germline loops: CDR1 SEHNR, CDR2 FQNEAQ (reference sequence). CDR3 sequence: CASSSSGDRDHCTF. CDR3 DNA: TGTGCCAGCAGCTCCTCCGGAGACAGAGATCATTGCACCTTC.

This sequence joins TRBV5-6 and TRBJ1-4; 9 bases agree with TRBD1. The CDR3 totals 17 residues. V was pared by 0 bases and J by 3 bases, with 6 bases of the junction left unmatched. The V gene's germline CDR1 is SGHDT and CDR2 YYEEEE. The CDR3 DNA sequence: TGTGCCAGCAGCTTGGTGGACAGGGGTTCATCTAATGAAAAACTGTTTTTT. As protein: CASSLVDRGSSNEKLFF.

The chain recombines TRBV3-1 (or the pseudogene TRBV3-2) with TRBJ2-4, with D unclear. The V gene's germline CDR1 is LGHDT and CDR2 YNNKEL (reference sequence). This CDR3 is built from 12 residues. The ends were cut back, 2 bases at V and 2 bases at J, with 1 base in the middle. The CDR3 DNA reads as TGTGCCAGCAGCCAATCCAAAAACATTCAGTACTTC. Translation gives CASSQSKNIQYF.

The chain has TRBV11-1 and TRBJ2-7; weak D call: TRBD1 (5 bases). V lost 5 bases, J lost 6 bases, and 17 bases lay in between. The CDR3 runs to 14 residues. From germline, CDR1 is SGHAT and CDR2 FQDESV (reference sequence). The CDR3 sequence: CASSLTTVTSEQYF. CDR3 bases: TGTGCCAGCAGCCTAACGACAGTAACGTCCGAGCAGTACTTC.

The rearrangement uses TRBV4-1 and TRBJ2-5; D is unresolved. From germline, CDR1 is MGHRA and CDR2 YSYEKL. The V end was cut by 0 bases, the J end by 4 bases, with 9 bases between. The CDR3 contains 14 residues. Written as DNA, the CDR3 is TGCGCCAGCAGCCAAGATCGGGTAGGAGAGACCCAGTACTTC. It codes for CASSQDRVGETQYF.

The rearrangement links TRBV30 to TRBJ1-2; tentative D call: TRBD1 (6 bases). The CDR3 spans 15 residues. V lost 4 bases, J lost 2 bases, and 17 bases lay in between. Per the germline V gene, CDR1 is GTSNPN and CDR2 is SVGIG (reference sequence). CDR3 sequence reads: CAWTRQGLSNYGYTF. The CDR3 DNA follows: TGTGCCTGGACTCGTCAGGGGTTATCGAACTATGGCTACACCTTC.